The T cell receptor (beta chain) under discussion was sequenced for a study of blood T cell repertoires in COVID-19 (dated by TCRdb to the early 2020s). A note on the overall study: Samples covering the acute and convalescent phases of COVID-19 were provided by collaborators in the United States, Italy and Spain. The prospective study material was composed of cDNA or gDNA derived from T cells, B-cell-depleted T cells, or PBMCs. Deeply sampled blood TCRbeta repertoires from subjects exposed to, actively infected with, or recovered from COVID-19 were included in the dataset. The repertoires were made available in a free public database intended to serve as a resource for research on the immune response to SARS-CoV-2. The samples were drawn from two sources: the first 160 participants of the ongoing ImmuneRACE study, and approximately 1,300 subjects contributed by 6 global collaborators. Nearly every sample came with metadata listing a de-identified subject ID, COVID-19 status, age in years and sex. Where available, HLA class I and class II types were taken from metadata supplied by the sample provider and were not determined by assay-based typing.

Whole blood was collected in K2EDTA tubes by collaborating institutions according to the institutions' own protocols. For TCRbeta analysis, collaborators shipped samples as frozen whole blood, isolated PBMCs, or DNA extracted from either of those sample types. The immunoSEQ Assay, a bias-controlled multiplex PCR, was used to amplify TCRbeta CDR3 regions from genomic DNA. Per the original workflow: The number of nucleated cells in each sample was estimated by amplification of reference gene primers within the assay. Sequence reads were collapsed and filtered to measure the absolute abundance of every unique TCRbeta CDR3 rearrangement. For each sample, productive Simpson clonality was calculated as the square root of Simpson's diversity index over productive rearrangements. TCRdb retrieved this table from immuneACCESS and kept in-frame rearrangements only. Not all clones are present; in checked studies, unresolved V genes account for under half, and no reason is known for the remainder. D and trimming come from the DNA, and the V and J calls and clone size come from that table. This sample has over 90,000 clones in its table, and approximately 87% of those were observed once. Approximately 13% of the sample is taken by the ten largest.

Including cysteine and phenylalanine, the CDR3 has 14 amino acids. Kept here is only the CDR3 DNA, which spans 42 bases and is read in frame from base 1. Per the germline V gene (reference sequence), LNHDA is the CDR1 and SQIVND is the CDR2. V is pruned by 8 bases and J by 3 bases, leaving 8 bases of the junction without a gene match. General study outcomes and caveats: Clinical and demographic metadata were provided uncurated, with the amount varying by source and participant.

A note on this clone: What antigen it recognizes has not been identified. The input lacks base qualities; no much larger clone sits a single base away.

The sample comprised peripheral blood. This receptor was taken from a human donor in a cohort sampled during active or convalescent COVID-19. The sequence links TRBV19 to TRBJ1-2, and TRBD1 aligns with 8 junction nucleotides. The bases are TGTGCCAGTCACTCCAGGGGGCTTGACTATGGCTACACCTTC. It specifies CASHSRGLDYGYTF.